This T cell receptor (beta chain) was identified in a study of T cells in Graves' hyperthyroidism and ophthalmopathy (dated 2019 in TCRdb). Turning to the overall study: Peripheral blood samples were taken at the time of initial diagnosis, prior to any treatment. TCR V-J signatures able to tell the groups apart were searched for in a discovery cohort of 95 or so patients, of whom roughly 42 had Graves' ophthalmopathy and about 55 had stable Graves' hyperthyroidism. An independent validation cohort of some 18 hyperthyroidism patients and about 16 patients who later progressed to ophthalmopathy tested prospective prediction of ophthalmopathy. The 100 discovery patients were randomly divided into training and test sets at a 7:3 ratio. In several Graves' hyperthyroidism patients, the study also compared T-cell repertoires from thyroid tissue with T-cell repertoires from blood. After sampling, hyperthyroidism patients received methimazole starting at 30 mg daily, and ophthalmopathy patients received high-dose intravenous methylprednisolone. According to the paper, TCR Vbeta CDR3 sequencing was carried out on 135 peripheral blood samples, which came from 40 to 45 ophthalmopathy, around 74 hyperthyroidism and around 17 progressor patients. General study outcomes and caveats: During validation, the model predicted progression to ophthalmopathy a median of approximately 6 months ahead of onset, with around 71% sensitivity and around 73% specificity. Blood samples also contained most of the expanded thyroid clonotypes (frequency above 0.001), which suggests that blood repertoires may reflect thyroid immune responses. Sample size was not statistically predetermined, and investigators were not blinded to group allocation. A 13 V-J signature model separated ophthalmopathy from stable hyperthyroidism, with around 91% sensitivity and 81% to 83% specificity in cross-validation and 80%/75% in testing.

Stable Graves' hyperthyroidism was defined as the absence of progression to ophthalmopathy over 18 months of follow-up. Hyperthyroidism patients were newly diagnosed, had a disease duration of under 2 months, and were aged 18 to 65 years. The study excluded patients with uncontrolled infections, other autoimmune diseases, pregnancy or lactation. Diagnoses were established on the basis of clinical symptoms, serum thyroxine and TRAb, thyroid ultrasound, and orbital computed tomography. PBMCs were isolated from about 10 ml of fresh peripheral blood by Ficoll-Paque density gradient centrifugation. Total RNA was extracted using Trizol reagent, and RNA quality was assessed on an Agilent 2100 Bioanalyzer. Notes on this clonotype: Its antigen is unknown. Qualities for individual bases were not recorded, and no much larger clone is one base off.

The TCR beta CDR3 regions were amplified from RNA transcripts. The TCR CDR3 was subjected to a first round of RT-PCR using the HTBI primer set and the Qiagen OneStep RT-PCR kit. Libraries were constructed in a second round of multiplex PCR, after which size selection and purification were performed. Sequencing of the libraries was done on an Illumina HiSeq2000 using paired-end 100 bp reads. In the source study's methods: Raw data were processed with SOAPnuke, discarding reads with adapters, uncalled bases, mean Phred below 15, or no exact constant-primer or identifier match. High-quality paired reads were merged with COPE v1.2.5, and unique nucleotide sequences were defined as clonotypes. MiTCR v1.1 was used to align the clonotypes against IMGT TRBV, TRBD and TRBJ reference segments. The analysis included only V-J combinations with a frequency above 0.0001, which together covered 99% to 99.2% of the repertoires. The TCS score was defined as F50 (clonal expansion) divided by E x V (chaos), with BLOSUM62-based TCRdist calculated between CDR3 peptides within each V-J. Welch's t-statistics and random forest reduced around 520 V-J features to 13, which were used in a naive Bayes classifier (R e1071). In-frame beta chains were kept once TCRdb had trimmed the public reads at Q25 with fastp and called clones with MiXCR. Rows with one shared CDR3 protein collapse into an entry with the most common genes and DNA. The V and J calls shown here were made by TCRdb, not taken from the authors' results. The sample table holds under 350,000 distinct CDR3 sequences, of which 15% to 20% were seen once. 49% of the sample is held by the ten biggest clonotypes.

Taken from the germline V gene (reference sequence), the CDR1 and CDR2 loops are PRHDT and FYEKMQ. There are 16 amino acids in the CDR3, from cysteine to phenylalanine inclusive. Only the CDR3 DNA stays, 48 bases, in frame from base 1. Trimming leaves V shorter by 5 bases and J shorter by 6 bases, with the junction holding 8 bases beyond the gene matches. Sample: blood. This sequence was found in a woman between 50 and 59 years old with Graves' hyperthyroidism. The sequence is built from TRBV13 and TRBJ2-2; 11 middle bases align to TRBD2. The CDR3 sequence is CASSQIAGGRAGELFF. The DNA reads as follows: TGTGCCAGCAGCCAAATAGCGGGGGGGCGTGCCGGGGAGCTGTTTTTT.